This is a list of T cell receptor beta chains from one sample in a study of Graves' ophthalmopathy and Graves' hyperthyroidism. TCRdb fed the multiplex PCR reads into MiXCR, producing one record per CDR3 protein. The profile shows about 660,000 distinct CDR3 sequences, 35% to 50% of them singletons. The sequencing sample was made of peripheral blood. The receptors stem from an adult man with Graves' ophthalmopathy. Each CDR3 is given with its conserved first and last residue. A D gene is named only where the DNA matches it firmly. Clone size, where shown, is once, few, many, or a class for clones that have expanded.

d_call: TRBD1; v_call: TRBV7-2; clone_size: -; j_call: TRBJ2-5; cdr3_aa: CASRLGGYLETQYF; cdr3_nt: TGTGCCAGCCGCTTAGGGGGCTATTTAGAGACCCAGTACTTC
d_call: TRBD1; v_call: TRBV2; clone_size: many; j_call: TRBJ1-2; cdr3_aa: CASTSQGASGYGYTF; cdr3_nt: TGTGCCAGCACATCACAGGGGGCATCTGGGTATGGCTACACCTTC
d_call: TRBD1; v_call: TRBV4-1; clone_size: -; j_call: TRBJ1-6; cdr3_aa: CASSQEADRGSYNSPLHF; cdr3_nt: TGCGCCAGCAGCCAAGAGGCAGACAGGGGGTCCTATAATTCACCCCTCCACTTT
d_call: -; v_call: TRBV29-1; clone_size: -; j_call: TRBJ2-5; cdr3_aa: CSDLSDEETQYF; cdr3_nt: TGCAGCGATCTCTCCGACGAAGAGACCCAGTACTTC
d_call: -; v_call: TRBV20-1; clone_size: many; j_call: TRBJ1-1; cdr3_aa: CSANNGGMNTEAFF; cdr3_nt: TGCAGTGCTAATAATGGGGGAATGAACACTGAAGCTTTCTTT
d_call: -; v_call: TRBV9; clone_size: -; j_call: TRBJ2-2; cdr3_aa: CASSPGGSAGELFF; cdr3_nt: TGTGCCAGCAGCCCCGGCGGAAGCGCCGGGGAGCTGTTTTTT
d_call: -; v_call: TRBV4-1; clone_size: many; j_call: TRBJ2-6; cdr3_aa: CASSQDPPGTSGANVLTF; cdr3_nt: TGCGCCAGCAGCCAAGATCCCCCAGGAACCTCTGGGGCCAACGTCCTGACTTTC
d_call: TRBD2; v_call: TRBV2; clone_size: -; j_call: TRBJ2-1; cdr3_aa: CASRFSGSDEQFF; cdr3_nt: TGTGCCAGCCGGTTTAGCGGGAGCGATGAGCAGTTCTTC
d_call: -; v_call: TRBV7-2; clone_size: -; j_call: TRBJ2-7; cdr3_aa: CASSLFSSYGQYF; cdr3_nt: TGTGCCAGCAGCTTGTTTAGTTCCTACGGGCAGTACTTC
d_call: -; v_call: TRBV4-1; clone_size: -; j_call: TRBJ2-5; cdr3_aa: CASSQLAGTARRLTQYF; cdr3_nt: TGCGCCAGCAGCCAACTCGCGGGGACAGCCCGAAGGTTGACCCAGTACTTC
d_call: TRBD1; v_call: TRBV20-1; clone_size: few; j_call: TRBJ2-7; cdr3_aa: CSARTTGVSNYAYEQYF; cdr3_nt: TGCAGTGCTAGGACAACAGGGGTCTCTAACTATGCCTACGAGCAGTACTTC
d_call: -; v_call: TRBV9; clone_size: -; j_call: TRBJ2-7; cdr3_aa: CASSQTEFYEQYF; cdr3_nt: TGTGCCAGCAGTCAGACTGAATTCTACGAGCAGTACTTC
d_call: TRBD2; v_call: TRBV20-1; clone_size: -; j_call: TRBJ2-5; cdr3_aa: CSARDRAGVKETQYF; cdr3_nt: TGCAGTGCTAGAGATCGAGCGGGAGTTAAAGAGACCCAGTACTTC
d_call: -; v_call: TRBV9; clone_size: many; j_call: TRBJ2-5; cdr3_aa: CASSVGDSGQETQYF; cdr3_nt: TGTGCCAGCAGCGTAGGGGACAGCGGGCAAGAGACCCAGTACTTC
d_call: -; v_call: TRBV6-5; clone_size: -; j_call: TRBJ1-2; cdr3_aa: CASTPHRGDGYTF; cdr3_nt: TGTGCCAGCACCCCCCACCGGGGCGATGGCTACACCTTC
d_call: TRBD1; v_call: TRBV29-1; clone_size: -; j_call: TRBJ2-7; cdr3_aa: CSVGTGNEQYF; cdr3_nt: TGCAGCGTAGGGACAGGGAACGAGCAGTACTTC